This is a list of T cell receptor beta chains from one sample in a study of PD-1 blockade in classical Hodgkin lymphoma. Sequenced by immunoSEQ multiplex PCR; TCRdb stores in-frame clones only, minus some. The table includes approximately 84,000 clones, around 86% detected once. The sequencing here drew on peripheral blood mononuclear cells (PBMCs), taken at baseline. These TCRs come from a human donor with classical Hodgkin lymphoma. Each CDR3 is given with its conserved first and last residue. The D gene is left open where the match is weak. For some rows the clone size is stated as once, few or many, or as a class when expanded; others skip it.

NA TRBJ2-1 TRBD2 TRBV7-6 TGTGCCAGCAGCTTAGGGACTAGTATTCATGAGCAGTTCTTC CASSLGTSIHEQFF
NA TRBJ1-1 NA TRBV6-6 TGTGCCAGCAGTACAGACATGAACACTGAAGCTTTCTTT CASSTDMNTEAFF
NA TRBJ2-2 TRBD2 TRBV4-1 TGCGCCAGCAGCCAACCCATCCGGGGGGCGAACACCGGGGAGCTGTTTTTT CASSQPIRGANTGELFF
NA TRBJ1-2 NA TRBV15 TGTGCCACCAGCAGTGGGCACTCCTATGGCTACACCTTC CATSSGHSYGYTF
once TRBJ2-7 NA TRBV18 TGTGCCAGCTCAGCAGGGGTTTTGGACGAGCAGTACTTC CASSAGVLDEQYF
NA TRBJ1-6 TRBD1 TRBV5-4 TGTGCCAGCAGCTTCCGGGACAGGGGATCACCCCTCCACTTT CASSFRDRGSPLHF
NA TRBJ1-1 TRBD1 TRBV5-6 TGTGCCAGCAGCTTGCCGGGACAGGGGGCTCACACTGAAGCTTTCTTT CASSLPGQGAHTEAFF
NA TRBJ1-2 NA TRBV6-6 TGTGCCAGCAGTACCAACGGGGACTATGGCTACACCTTC CASSTNGDYGYTF
NA TRBJ1-5 NA TRBV2 TGTGCCAGCAGAAAACGGCTCAGGGGTTATCAGCCCCAGCATTTT CASRKRLRGYQPQHF
NA TRBJ1-1 NA TRBV18 TGTGCCAGCTCACCACTCACAGGGTCGAACACTGAAGCTTTCTTT CASSPLTGSNTEAFF
once TRBJ1-3 NA TRBV18 TGTGCCAGCTCACCTTACTGGGGGGGAAGCTCTGGAAACACCATATATTTT CASSPYWGGSSGNTIYF
NA TRBJ2-5 NA TRBV4-1 TGCGCCAGCAGCCGCGGGCTGGCAGAGACCCAGTACTTC CASSRGLAETQYF
NA TRBJ1-4 NA TRBV29-1 TGCAGCGCCGGTACGGGGTTGGGTAATGAAAAACTGTTTTTT CSAGTGLGNEKLFF
NA TRBJ2-4 NA TRBV6-1 TGTGCCAGCAGTGACTTGGGGACTGCCAAAAACATTCAGTACTTC CASSDLGTAKNIQYF
NA TRBJ2-1 TRBD2 TRBV12-5 TGTGCTAGTGGTCCCGGGGGGGTGGGGAATGAGCAGTTCTTC CASGPGGVGNEQFF
NA TRBJ2-2 TRBD2 TRBV7-2 TGTGCCAGCAGCTTAGCTCCTAGCGGGAACACCGGGGAGCTGTTTTTT CASSLAPSGNTGELFF
NA TRBJ2-7 NA TRBV6-1 TGTGCCAGCAGTGAGGGGAAAGGGGGCTCCTACGAGCAGTACTTC CASSEGKGGSYEQYF
NA TRBJ2-7 NA TRBV6-6 TGTGCCAGCAGAAGACTAGATTCCGAGCAGTACTTC CASRRLDSEQYF
once TRBJ1-4 TRBD1 TRBV5-6 TGTGCCAGCAGCCCGGGACAGCCCAATGCAACTAATGAAAAACTGTTTTTT CASSPGQPNATNEKLFF
NA TRBJ1-1 TRBD1 TRBV5-1 TGCGCCAGCAGCCTCGACAGGGACCGTGAAGCTTTCTTT CASSLDRDREAFF
NA TRBJ2-1 NA TRBV27 TGTGCCAGCATGGGGGTAGGTGGTGGCTACAATGAGCAGTTCTTC CASMGVGGGYNEQFF
few TRBJ2-7 NA TRBV10-2 TGCGCCAGCAGTGAGCGGTCTACGACCTCCTACGAGCAGTACTTC CASSERSTTSYEQYF
NA TRBJ2-5 NA TRBV13 TGTGCCAGCAGCTTATTGCCCGCAGAGACCCAGTACTTC CASSLLPAETQYF
NA TRBJ2-1 NA TRBV7-9 TGTGCCAGCAGCTCTAGGCGGATTGGGCAGTTCTTC CASSSRRIGQFF
NA TRBJ2-7 NA TRBV6-5 TGTGCCAGCAGTTACTCGAGCGGCGCCTACGAGCAGTACTTC CASSYSSGAYEQYF
NA TRBJ2-7 TRBD1 TRBV6-5 TGTGCCAGCAGCCCGACAGGGACGCCCTACGAGCAGTACTTC CASSPTGTPYEQYF
few TRBJ2-2 NA TRBV19 TGTGCCAGTAGTATGCGCGCCAGGGGGAACACCGGGGAGCTGTTTTTT CASSMRARGNTGELFF
NA TRBJ2-2 TRBD2 TRBV11-1 TGTGCCAGCAGCACTCGGGAGGCCAGGGACACCGGGGAGCTGTTTTTT CASSTREARDTGELFF
NA TRBJ1-1 NA TRBV5-6 TGTGCCAGCAGCGGAGGGGTATTGGGCAGCAACACTGAAGCTTTCTTT CASSGGVLGSNTEAFF
NA TRBJ2-2 TRBD1 TRBV2 TGTGCCAGCAGACTACAGGGGGCTTACACCGGGGAGCTGTTTTTT CASRLQGAYTGELFF
NA TRBJ1-5 NA TRBV4-1 TGCGCCAGCAGCCAATCGGACAGCTATAGCAATCAGCCCCAGCATTTT CASSQSDSYSNQPQHF
NA TRBJ1-2 TRBD1 TRBV7-2 TGTGCCAGCAGCTCCATTGGACAGGATAAGAACACCTTC CASSSIGQDKNTF
NA TRBJ2-4 NA TRBV6-6 TGTGCCAGCAGTTACCAGGACAGCTTATCCAAAAACATTCAGTACTTC CASSYQDSLSKNIQYF
NA TRBJ1-1 NA TRBV28 TGTGCCAGCAGTTATCGGAACACTGAAGCTTTCTTT CASSYRNTEAFF
NA TRBJ2-5 NA TRBV5-1 TGCGCCAGCAGCTTGGGTGGGACCGGGACTGGAGAGACCCAGTACTTC CASSLGGTGTGETQYF